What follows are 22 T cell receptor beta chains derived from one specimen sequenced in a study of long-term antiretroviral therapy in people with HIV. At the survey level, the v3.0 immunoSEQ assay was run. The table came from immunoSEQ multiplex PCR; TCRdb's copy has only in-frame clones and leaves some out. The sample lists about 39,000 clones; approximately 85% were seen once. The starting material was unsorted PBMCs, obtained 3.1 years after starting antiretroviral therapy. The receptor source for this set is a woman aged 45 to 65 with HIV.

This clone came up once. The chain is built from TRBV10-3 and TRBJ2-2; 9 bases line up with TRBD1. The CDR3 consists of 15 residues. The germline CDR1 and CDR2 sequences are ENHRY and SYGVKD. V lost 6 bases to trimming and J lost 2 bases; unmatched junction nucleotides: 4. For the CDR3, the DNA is TGTGCCATCAGCGACAGGGGGAGTAACACCGGGGAGCTGTTTTTT. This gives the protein CAISDRGSNTGELFF.

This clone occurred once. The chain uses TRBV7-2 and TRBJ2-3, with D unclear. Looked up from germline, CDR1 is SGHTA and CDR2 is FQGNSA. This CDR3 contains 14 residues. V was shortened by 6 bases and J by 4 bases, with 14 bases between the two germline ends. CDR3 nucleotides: TGTGCCAGCAGATCCGGCCGACTGTCAGATACGCAGTATTTT. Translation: CASRSGRLSDTQYF.

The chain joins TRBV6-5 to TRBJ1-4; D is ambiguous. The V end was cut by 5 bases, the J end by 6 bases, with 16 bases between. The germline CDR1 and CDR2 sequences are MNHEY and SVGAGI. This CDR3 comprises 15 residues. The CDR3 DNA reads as TGTGCCAGCAGTAGACGGACCCCTCGGGATGAAAAACTGTTTTTT. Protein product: CASSRRTPRDEKLFF.

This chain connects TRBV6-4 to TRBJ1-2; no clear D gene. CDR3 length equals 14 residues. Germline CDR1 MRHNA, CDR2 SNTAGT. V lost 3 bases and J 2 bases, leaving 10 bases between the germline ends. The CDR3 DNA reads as TGTGCCAGCAGTGAAAAGGTGGGAAACTATGGCTACACCTTC. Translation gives CASSEKVGNYGYTF.

In nucleotides, the CDR3 is TGTGCCTGGTCTGCAGGGGAGTCCAAAAACATTCAGTACTTC. This gives the protein CAWSAGESKNIQYF. The chain links TRBV30 to TRBJ2-4, with D perhaps matching TRBD1 (6 bases). There are 14 residues in the CDR3. CDR1 and CDR2 (germline): GTSNPN, SVGIG (reference sequence). The V end lost 5 bases, the J end lost 2 bases, and 13 bases lay between the germline ends.

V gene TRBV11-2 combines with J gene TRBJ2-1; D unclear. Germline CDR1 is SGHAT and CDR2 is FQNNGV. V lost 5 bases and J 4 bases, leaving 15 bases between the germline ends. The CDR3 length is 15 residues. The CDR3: CASSPTEPLYNEQFF. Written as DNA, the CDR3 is TGTGCCAGCAGCCCCACAGAGCCATTATACAATGAGCAGTTCTTC.

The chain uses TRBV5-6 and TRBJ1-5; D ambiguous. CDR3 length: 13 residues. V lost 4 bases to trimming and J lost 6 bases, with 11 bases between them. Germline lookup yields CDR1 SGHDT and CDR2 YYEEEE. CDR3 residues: CASSPLSGQPQHF. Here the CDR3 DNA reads TGTGCCAGCAGCCCCCTTAGTGGTCAGCCCCAGCATTTT.

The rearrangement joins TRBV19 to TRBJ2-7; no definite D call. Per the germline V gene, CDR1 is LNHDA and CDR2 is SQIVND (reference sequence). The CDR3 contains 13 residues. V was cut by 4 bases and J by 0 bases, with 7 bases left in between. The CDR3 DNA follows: TGTGCCAGTAGTACAGGAGCCTCCTACGAGCAGTACTTC. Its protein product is CASSTGASYEQYF.

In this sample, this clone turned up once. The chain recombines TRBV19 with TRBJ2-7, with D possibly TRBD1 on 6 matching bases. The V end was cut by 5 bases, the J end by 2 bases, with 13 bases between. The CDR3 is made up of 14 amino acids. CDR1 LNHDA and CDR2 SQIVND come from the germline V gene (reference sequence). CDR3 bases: TGTGCCAGTAGTGAGACAGGCTTTCCCTACGAGCAGTACTTC. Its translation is CASSETGFPYEQYF.

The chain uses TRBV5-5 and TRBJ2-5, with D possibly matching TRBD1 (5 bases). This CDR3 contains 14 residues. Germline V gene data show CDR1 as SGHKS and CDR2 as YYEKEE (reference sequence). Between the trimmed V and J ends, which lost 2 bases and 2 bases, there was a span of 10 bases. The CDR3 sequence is CASSFDSVQETQYF. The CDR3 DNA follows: TGTGCCAGCAGCTTCGACAGCGTTCAAGAGACCCAGTACTTC.

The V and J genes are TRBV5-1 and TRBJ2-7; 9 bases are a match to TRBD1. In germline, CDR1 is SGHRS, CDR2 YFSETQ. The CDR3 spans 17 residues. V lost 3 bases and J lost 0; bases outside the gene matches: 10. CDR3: CASSSAGQGTLSYEQYF. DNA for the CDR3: TGCGCCAGCAGCTCCGCCGGACAGGGGACCCTCTCCTACGAGCAGTACTTC.

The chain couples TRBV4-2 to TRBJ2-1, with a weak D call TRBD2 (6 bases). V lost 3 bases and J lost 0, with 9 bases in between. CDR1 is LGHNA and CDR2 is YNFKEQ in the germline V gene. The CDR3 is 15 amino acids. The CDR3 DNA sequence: TGTGCCAGCAGCCAGGGACTTACCTCCTACAATGAGCAGTTCTTC. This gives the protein CASSQGLTSYNEQFF.

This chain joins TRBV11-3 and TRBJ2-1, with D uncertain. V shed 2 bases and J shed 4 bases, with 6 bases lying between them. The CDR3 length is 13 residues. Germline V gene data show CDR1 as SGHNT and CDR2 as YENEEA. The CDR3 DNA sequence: TGTGCCAGCAGCTTATCGGAATACAATGAGCAGTTCTTC. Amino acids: CASSLSEYNEQFF. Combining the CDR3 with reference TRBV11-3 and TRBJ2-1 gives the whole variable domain EAGVVQSPRYKIIEKKQPVAFWCNPISGHNTLYWYLQNLGQGPELLIRYENEEAVDDSQLPKDRFSAERLKGVDSTLKIQPAELGDSAVYLCASSLSEYNEQFFGPGTRLTVL.

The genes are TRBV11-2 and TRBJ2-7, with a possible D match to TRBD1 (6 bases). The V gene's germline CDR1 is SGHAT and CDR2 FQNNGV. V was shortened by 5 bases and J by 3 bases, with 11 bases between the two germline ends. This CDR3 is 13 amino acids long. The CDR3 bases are TGTGCCAGCAGCCGGGACACCCGCTACGAGCAGTACTTC. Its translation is CASSRDTRYEQYF.

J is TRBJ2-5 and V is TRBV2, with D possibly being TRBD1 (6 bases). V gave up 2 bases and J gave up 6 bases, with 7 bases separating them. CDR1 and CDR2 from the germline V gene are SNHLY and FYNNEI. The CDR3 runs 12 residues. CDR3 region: CASSERGKTQYF. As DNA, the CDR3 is TGTGCCAGCAGTGAAAGGGGGAAGACCCAGTACTTC.

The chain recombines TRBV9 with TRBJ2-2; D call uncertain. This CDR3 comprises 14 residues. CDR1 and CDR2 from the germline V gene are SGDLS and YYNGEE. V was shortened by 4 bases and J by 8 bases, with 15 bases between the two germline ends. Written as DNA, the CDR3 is TGTGCCAGCAGCACGACCCCACCGCCGGGGGAGCTGTTTTTT. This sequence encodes CASSTTPPPGELFF.

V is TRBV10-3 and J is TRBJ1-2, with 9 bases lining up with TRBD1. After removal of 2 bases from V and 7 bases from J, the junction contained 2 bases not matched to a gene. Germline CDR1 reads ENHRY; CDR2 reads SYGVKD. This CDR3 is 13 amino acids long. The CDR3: CAISEGQGLGYTF. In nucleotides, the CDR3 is TGTGCCATCAGTGAGGGACAGGGGCTTGGCTACACCTTC.

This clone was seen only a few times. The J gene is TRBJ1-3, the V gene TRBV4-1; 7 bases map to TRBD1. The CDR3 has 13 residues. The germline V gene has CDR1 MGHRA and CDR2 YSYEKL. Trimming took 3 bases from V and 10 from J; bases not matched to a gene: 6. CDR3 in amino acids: CASSQGGDRTIYF. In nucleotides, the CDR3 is TGCGCCAGCAGCCAGGGTGGGGACAGAACCATATATTTT.

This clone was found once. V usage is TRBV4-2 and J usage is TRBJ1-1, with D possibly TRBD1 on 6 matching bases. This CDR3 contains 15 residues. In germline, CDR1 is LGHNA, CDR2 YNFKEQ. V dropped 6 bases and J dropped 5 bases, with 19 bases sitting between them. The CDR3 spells CASSLNGGGVTEAFF. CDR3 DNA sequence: TGTGCCAGCAGTCTAAATGGGGGGGGCGTTACTGAAGCTTTCTTT.

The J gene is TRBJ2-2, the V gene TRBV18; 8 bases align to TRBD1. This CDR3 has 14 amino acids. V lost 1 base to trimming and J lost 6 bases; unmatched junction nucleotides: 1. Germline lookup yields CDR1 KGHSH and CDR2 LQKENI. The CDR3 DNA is TGTGCCAGCTCACCACAGACAGGGGCCGGGGAGCTGTTTTTT. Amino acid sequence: CASSPQTGAGELFF.

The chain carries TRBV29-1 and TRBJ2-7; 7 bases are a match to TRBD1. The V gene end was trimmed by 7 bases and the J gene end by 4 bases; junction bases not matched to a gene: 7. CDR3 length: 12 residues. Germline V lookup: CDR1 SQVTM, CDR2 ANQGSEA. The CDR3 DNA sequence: TGCAGCGCTGTGGGGGACAGTTACGAGCAGTACTTC. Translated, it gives CSAVGDSYEQYF.

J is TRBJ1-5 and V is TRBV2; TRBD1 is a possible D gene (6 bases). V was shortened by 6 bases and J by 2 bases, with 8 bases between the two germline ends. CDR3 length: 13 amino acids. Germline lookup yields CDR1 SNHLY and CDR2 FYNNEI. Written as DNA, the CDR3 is TGTGCCAGCAGGACAGGAGGCAATCAGCCCCAGCATTTT. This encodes CASRTGGNQPQHF.